Listed below are T cell receptor beta chains from one sample, sequenced in a study of control samples from healthy donors and cancer patients. Here immunoSEQ multiplex PCR was the method, and the copy in TCRdb shows in-frame clones only, minus some. The sample records 150,000 to 200,000 clones, 96% being singletons. The sequenced sample consisted of blood. These receptors all come from a woman in her 30s in good health. CDR3s include the opening cysteine and the closing phenylalanine or tryptophan. Each record gives: D gene, J gene, V gene, CDR3 protein, CDR3 DNA. The D gene is left open where the match is weak.

NA | TRBJ1-3 | TRBV3-1/TRBV3-2 | CASSPFRSSGNTIYF | TGTGCCAGCAGCCCTTTCCGGAGCTCTGGAAACACCATATATTTT
NA | TRBJ2-7 | TRBV5-1 | CASSPSGAISSYEQYF | TGCGCCAGCAGCCCCTCTGGGGCCATCAGCTCCTACGAGCAGTACTTC
NA | TRBJ1-5 | TRBV5-1 | CASSLTGTEGPQHF | TGCGCCAGCAGCTTGACAGGGACTGAAGGGCCCCAGCATTTT
TRBD2 | TRBJ2-5 | TRBV2 | CASRATSGQETQYF | TGTGCCAGCAGAGCGACTAGCGGACAAGAGACCCAGTACTTC
NA | TRBJ1-1 | TRBV18 | CASSPLLRGDTEAFF | TGTGCCAGCTCACCCCTACTCAGGGGTGACACTGAAGCTTTCTTT
TRBD2 | TRBJ2-1 | TRBV28 | CASSSPGLAEHNEQFF | TGTGCCAGCAGTTCCCCGGGACTAGCCGAGCATAATGAGCAGTTCTTC
NA | TRBJ1-4 | TRBV7-9 | CASSLDWLANEKLFF | TGTGCCAGCAGCTTAGATTGGTTGGCTAATGAAAAACTGTTTTTT
TRBD1 | TRBJ2-5 | TRBV2 | CASSGRRGQETQYF | TGTGCCAGCAGTGGGCGCAGGGGGCAAGAGACCCAGTACTTC
NA | TRBJ2-1 | TRBV27 | CASSLYSGTYNEQFF | TGTGCCAGCAGTTTATATAGCGGAACCTACAATGAGCAGTTCTTC
NA | TRBJ1-1 | TRBV5-5 | CASRAARNTEAFF | TGTGCCAGCAGAGCTGCCCGTAACACTGAAGCTTTCTTT
TRBD1 | TRBJ2-7 | TRBV11-2 | CASSWTGESSYEQYF | TGTGCCAGCAGCTGGACAGGGGAAAGCTCCTACGAGCAGTACTTC
TRBD1 | TRBJ2-5 | TRBV3-1/TRBV3-2 | CASSPRRPGGFRETQYF | TGTGCCAGCAGCCCCAGAAGGCCAGGGGGTTTTCGAGAGACCCAGTACTTC
TRBD2 | TRBJ2-5 | TRBV7-2 | CASRLTSGGVVETQYF | TGTGCCAGCAGACTTACTAGCGGGGGGGTGGTAGAGACCCAGTACTTC
NA | TRBJ2-7 | TRBV7-9 | CASSASKGSYEQYF | TGTGCCAGCAGCGCCAGTAAGGGATCCTACGAGCAGTACTTC
TRBD1 | TRBJ1-6 | TRBV19 | CASSTWTGDNSPLHF | TGTGCCAGTAGTACATGGACAGGCGATAATTCACCCCTCCACTTT
TRBD1 | TRBJ2-7 | TRBV7-3 | CASSLTGGLYEQYF | TGTGCCAGCAGCTTGACAGGGGGGCTCTACGAGCAGTACTTC